A selection of T cell receptor beta chains follows, all from one sample in a study of tumor-infiltrating lymphocytes in primary liver carcinoma. One entry per CDR3 protein, called by TCRdb with MiXCR from the multiplex PCR reads. The sample carries some 180,000 distinct CDR3 sequences, less than 65% recorded once. The sample taken for sequencing was peripheral blood. The origin of the receptors is a man between 40 and 49 years old with primary liver carcinoma and hepatitis B virus infection. CDR3s leave out the opening cysteine and the closing phenylalanine or tryptophan. Fields, in order: V gene, D gene, J gene, CDR3 protein. The D gene is left open where the match is weak.

TRBV6-2/TRBV6-3	.	TRBJ2-5	ASSYAQRQETQY
TRBV6-5	.	TRBJ2-5	ASSFDETQY
TRBV11-3	.	TRBJ2-3	ASSPSLTDPLY
TRBV12-3/TRBV12-4	.	TRBJ2-1	VSSSLGGEQF
TRBV6-1	.	TRBJ2-3	ASERDDSTDMQY
TRBV29-1	.	TRBJ2-6	SVEARGGSGANVLT
TRBV10-3	.	TRBJ2-3	ATSSGFGDTQY
TRBV7-8	.	TRBJ2-7	ASSIHSSPYYEQY
TRBV10-3	.	TRBJ2-7	AISEFGGSYEQY
TRBV29-1	.	TRBJ2-5	SVGPLPGTRSQETQY
TRBV6-1	TRBD1	TRBJ1-5	ATLPPDRGSNQPQH
TRBV10-2	.	TRBJ2-1	ANSAGQSSYNEQF
TRBV21-1	.	TRBJ1-5	ASSKRGGRDQPQH
TRBV6-5	.	TRBJ1-1	ASRYGTWNTEAF
TRBV6-1	TRBD2	TRBJ2-7	ASRQGLAPFYEQY
TRBV6-6	TRBD2	TRBJ2-2	ASSSGMGELF
TRBV11-2	.	TRBJ2-1	ASSLDGAGGPYNEQF
TRBV11-2	.	TRBJ2-7	ASSLDRRYSYEQY
TRBV5-1	.	TRBJ2-5	ASTTSGVETQY
TRBV11-2	TRBD2	TRBJ2-3	ASSEGLAGRDMQY
TRBV10-3	TRBD1	TRBJ1-5	VISKGADQSQH
TRBV29-1	TRBD1	TRBJ2-2	SVYDRGPYTVELF
TRBV11-2	.	TRBJ2-3	ASSRGMNTDTQY
TRBV6-1	.	TRBJ1-6	ASSEDGGGSPLH
TRBV5-1	.	TRBJ2-1	ASSEFYNEQF
TRBV11-2	TRBD1	TRBJ2-1	ASSLPRQGVYNEQF
TRBV7-8	TRBD1	TRBJ2-7	ASSLARQGNINEQY
TRBV11-2	.	TRBJ2-3	ANSKEGANTQY
TRBV7-3	TRBD2	TRBJ2-1	ANLAGDNEQF
TRBV6-6	.	TRBJ2-5	ASRGGGGETQY
TRBV28	.	TRBJ1-1	AGQGGTEAF
TRBV12-3/TRBV12-4	TRBD1	TRBJ2-3	ASSLGTGGLTDTQY
TRBV12-3/TRBV12-4	TRBD2	TRBJ2-7	ASSPSGLESGEQY
TRBV5-4	TRBD2	TRBJ2-3	ASMASGTGTDTQY
TRBV11-2	.	TRBJ2-3	TSSLGPGGDTQY
TRBV11-2	.	TRBJ2-4	ASSSPGREKYKNIQY
TRBV11-2	.	TRBJ2-1	PSSLSGYNEQF
TRBV11-2	.	TRBJ2-3	ANNPFQLPDTQY
TRBV7-9	TRBD2	TRBJ2-7	ASSSTSAYDQY
TRBV11-1	.	TRBJ2-1	ASSLTDMGLYKEQF
TRBV12-3/TRBV12-4	.	TRBJ2-7	VSRLQATSSYEQY
TRBV12-3/TRBV12-4	.	TRBJ1-2	ASSFFIGPKFYDYT
TRBV4-1	.	TRBJ2-7	ASSQGSLGERSYEQY
TRBV12-3/TRBV12-4	.	TRBJ1-2	ASSPMGGHYGYT
TRBV4-1	TRBD1	TRBJ2-2	ASSQEQGRNTGELF
TRBV11-2	.	TRBJ2-3	ASSLRGGDTQF
TRBV11-2	.	TRBJ2-5	ASSQPGAFKTQY
TRBV11-2	TRBD2	TRBJ2-7	ASSLVGMLAGGYEQY
TRBV11-1	.	TRBJ2-3	ASSFSWEGDTLY
TRBV6-5	.	TRBJ2-7	ASSYATLSSSYEQY
TRBV11-2	TRBD2	TRBJ2-1	ASSYSSTSERGVGF
TRBV12-3/TRBV12-4	TRBD2	TRBJ2-1	TSSWDSGTTGD
TRBV4-1	.	TRBJ2-7	ASSQDPVYYEQY
TRBV6-5	TRBD2	TRBJ2-5	ASSYFLRLAGAQETQY
TRBV12-3/TRBV12-4	.	TRBJ2-1	ASSLGGHPGNEQF